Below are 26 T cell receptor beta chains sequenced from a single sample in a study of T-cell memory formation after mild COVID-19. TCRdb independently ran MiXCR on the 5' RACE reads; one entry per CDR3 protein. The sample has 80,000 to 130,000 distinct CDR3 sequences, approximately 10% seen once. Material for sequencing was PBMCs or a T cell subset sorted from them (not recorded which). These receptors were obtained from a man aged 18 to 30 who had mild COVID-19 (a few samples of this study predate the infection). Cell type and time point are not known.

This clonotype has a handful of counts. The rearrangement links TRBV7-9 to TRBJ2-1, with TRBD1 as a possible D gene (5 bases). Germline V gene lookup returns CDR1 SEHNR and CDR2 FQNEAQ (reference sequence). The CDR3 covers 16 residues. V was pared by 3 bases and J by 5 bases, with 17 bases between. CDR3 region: CASSLALRGRDNEQFF. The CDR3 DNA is TGTGCCAGCAGCTTGGCGCTCCGTGGCAGGGACAATGAGCAGTTCTTC.

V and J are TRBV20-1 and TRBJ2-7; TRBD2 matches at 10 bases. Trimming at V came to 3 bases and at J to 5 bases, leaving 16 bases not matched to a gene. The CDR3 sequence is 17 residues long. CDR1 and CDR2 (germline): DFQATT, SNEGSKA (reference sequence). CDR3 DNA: TGCAGTGCTAGCTTTTCGCTTGGAGCGGGGGGGAAGGACGAGCAGTACGTC. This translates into CSASFSLGAGGKDEQYV.

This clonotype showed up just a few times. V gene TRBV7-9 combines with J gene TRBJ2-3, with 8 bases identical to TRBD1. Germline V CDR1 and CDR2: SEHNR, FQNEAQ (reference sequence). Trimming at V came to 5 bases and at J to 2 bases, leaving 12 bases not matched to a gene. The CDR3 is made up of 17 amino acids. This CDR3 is CASSAHRGSKVTDTQYF. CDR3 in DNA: TGTGCCAGCAGCGCCCACAGGGGGTCAAAGGTCACAGATACGCAGTATTTT.

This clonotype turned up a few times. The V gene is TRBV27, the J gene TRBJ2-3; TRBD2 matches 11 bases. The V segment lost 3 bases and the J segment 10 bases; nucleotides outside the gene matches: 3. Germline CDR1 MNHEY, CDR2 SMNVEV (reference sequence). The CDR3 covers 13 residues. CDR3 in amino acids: CASSFASGGSQYF. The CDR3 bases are TGTGCCAGCAGTTTCGCTAGCGGGGGGTCGCAGTATTTT.

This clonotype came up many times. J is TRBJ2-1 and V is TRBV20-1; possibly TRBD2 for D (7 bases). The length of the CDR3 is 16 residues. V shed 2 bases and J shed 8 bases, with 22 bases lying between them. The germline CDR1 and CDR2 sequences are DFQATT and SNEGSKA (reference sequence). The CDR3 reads CSARPLSGGLFHEQFF. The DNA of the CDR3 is TGCAGTGCTAGACCCTTGTCGGGGGGCCTCTTCCATGAGCAGTTCTTC.

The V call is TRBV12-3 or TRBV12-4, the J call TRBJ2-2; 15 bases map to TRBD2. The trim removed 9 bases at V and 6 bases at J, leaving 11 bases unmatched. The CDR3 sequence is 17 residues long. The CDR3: CASSGGLAGGQAGELFF. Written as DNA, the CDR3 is TGTGCCAGTTCCGGCGGACTAGCGGGGGGGCAAGCCGGGGAGCTGTTTTTT.

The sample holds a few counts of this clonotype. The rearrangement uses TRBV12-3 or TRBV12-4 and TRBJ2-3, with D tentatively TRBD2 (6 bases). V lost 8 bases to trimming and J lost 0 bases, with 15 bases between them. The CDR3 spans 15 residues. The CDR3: CASGTYGSSTDTQYF. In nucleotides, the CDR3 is TGTGCCAGCGGAACGTACGGGAGCAGCACAGATACGCAGTATTTT.

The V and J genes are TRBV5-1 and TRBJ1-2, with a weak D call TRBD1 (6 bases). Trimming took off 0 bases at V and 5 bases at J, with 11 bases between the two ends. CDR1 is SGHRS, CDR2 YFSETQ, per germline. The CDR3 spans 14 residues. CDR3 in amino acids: CASSLEAGVYGYTF. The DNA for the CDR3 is TGCGCCAGCAGCTTGGAGGCAGGGGTGTATGGCTACACCTTC.

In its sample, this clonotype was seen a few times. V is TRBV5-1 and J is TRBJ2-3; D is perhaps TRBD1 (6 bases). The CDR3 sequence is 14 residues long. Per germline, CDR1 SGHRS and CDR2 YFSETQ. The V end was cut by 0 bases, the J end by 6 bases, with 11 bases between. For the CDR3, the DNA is TGCGCCAGCAGCTTGGACAGGGACGGGGATACGCAGTATTTT. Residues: CASSLDRDGDTQYF.

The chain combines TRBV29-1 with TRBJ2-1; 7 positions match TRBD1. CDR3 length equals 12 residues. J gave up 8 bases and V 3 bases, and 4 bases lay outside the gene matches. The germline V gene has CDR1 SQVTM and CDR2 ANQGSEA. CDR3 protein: CSVDEGADEQFF. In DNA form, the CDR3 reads TGCAGCGTTGATGAGGGGGCGGATGAGCAGTTCTTC.

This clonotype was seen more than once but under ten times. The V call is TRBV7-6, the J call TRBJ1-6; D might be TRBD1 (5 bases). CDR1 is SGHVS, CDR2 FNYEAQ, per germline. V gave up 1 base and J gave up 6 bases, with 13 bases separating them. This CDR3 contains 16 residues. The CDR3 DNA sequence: TGTGCCAGCAGCTTAGAACGGCAGGGCTCTAATTCACCCCTCCACTTT. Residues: CASSLERQGSNSPLHF.

The CDR3 sequence is CASAFGAGRTNEKLFF. The CDR3 DNA is TGTGCCAGCGCTTTTGGGGCGGGGAGGACTAATGAAAAACTGTTTTTT. The V call is TRBV27, the J call TRBJ1-4; possible D gene TRBD1, 5 bases. Germline V gene data show CDR1 as MNHEY and CDR2 as SMNVEV (reference sequence). This CDR3 contains 16 residues. V was trimmed by 8 bases and J by 2 bases, leaving 18 bases between them.

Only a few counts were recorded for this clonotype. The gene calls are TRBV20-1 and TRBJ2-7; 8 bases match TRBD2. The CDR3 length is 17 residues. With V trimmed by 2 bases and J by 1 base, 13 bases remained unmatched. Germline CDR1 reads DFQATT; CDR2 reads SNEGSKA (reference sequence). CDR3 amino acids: CSARRSAAGVYSYEQYF. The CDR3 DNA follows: TGCAGTGCTAGACGAAGCGCAGCGGGGGTATATTCCTACGAGCAGTACTTC.

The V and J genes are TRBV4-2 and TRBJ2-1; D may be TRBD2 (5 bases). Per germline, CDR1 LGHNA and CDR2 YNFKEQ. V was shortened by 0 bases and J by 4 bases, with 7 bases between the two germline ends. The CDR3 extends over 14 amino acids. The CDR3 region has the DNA TGTGCCAGCAGCCAAGACACTAGTTACAATGAGCAGTTCTTC. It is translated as CASSQDTSYNEQFF.

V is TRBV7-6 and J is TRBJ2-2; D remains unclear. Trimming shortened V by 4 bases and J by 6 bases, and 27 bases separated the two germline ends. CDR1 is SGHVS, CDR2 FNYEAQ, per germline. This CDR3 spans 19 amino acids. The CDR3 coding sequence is TGTGCCAGCAGCTCCCAAATTATGCTAGGTACTGGCTTTGCCGGGGAGCTGTTTTTT. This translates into CASSSQIMLGTGFAGELFF.

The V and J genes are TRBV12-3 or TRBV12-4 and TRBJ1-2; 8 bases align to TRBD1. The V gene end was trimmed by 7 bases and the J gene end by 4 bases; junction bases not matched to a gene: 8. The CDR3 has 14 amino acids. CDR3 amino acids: CASTRTGSSYGYTF. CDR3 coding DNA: TGTGCCAGCACCCGGACAGGGTCCTCCTATGGCTACACCTTC.

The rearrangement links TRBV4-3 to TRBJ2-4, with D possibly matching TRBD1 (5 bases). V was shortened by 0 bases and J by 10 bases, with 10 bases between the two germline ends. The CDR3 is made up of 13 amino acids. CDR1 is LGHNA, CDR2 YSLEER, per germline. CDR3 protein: CASSQDEGVIQYF. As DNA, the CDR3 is TGCGCCAGCAGCCAAGATGAAGGGGTTATTCAGTACTTC.

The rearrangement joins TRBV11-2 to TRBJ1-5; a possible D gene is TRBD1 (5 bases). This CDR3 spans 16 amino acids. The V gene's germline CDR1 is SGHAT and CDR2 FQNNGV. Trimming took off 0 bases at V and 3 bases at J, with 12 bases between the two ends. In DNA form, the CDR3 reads TGTGCCAGCAGCTTAGATGCCCAGGGTCCCAATCAGCCCCAGCATTTT. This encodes CASSLDAQGPNQPQHF.

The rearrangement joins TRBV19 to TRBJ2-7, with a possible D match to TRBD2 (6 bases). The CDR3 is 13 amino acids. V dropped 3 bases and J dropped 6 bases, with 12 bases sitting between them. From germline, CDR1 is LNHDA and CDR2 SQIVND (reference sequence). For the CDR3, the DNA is TGTGCCAGTAGTATCCGGGGGTTCCGCGAGCAGTACTTC. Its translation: CASSIRGFREQYF. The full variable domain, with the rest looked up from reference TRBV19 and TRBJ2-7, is DGGITQSPKYLFRKEGQNVTLSCEQNLNHDAMYWYRQDPGQGLRLIYYSQIVNDFQKGDIAEGYSVSREKKESFPLTVTSAQKNPTAFYLCASSIRGFREQYFGPGTRLTVT.

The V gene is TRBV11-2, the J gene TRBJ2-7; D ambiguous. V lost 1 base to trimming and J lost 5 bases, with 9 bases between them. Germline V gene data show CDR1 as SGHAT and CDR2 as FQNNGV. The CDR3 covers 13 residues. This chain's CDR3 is CASSLGSSNEQYF. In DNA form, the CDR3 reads TGTGCCAGCAGCTTAGGGTCCTCAAACGAGCAGTACTTC.

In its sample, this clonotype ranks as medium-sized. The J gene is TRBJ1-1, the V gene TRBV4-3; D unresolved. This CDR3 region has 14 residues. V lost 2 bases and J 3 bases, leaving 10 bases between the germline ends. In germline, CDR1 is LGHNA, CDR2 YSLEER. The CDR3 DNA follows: TGCGCCAGCAGCCAATGGGCGAAGGACACTGAAGCTTTCTTT. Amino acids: CASSQWAKDTEAFF.

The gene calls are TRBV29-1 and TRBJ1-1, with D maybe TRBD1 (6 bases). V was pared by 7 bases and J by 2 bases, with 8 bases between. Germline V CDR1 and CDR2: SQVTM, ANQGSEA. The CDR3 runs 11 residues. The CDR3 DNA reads TGCAGCGGGGGGGGCAACACTGAAGCTTTCTTT. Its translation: CSGGGNTEAFF.

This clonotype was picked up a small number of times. The CDR3 reads CASSYSVKGTISYEQYV. In DNA, the CDR3 is TGTGCCAGCAGTTACTCGGTCAAAGGGACGATCTCCTACGAGCAGTACGTC. The chain couples TRBV6-2 or TRBV6-3 to TRBJ2-7; D is perhaps TRBD1 or TRBD2 (5 bases each). This CDR3 has 17 residues. The V and J ends lost 0 bases and 0 bases respectively, with 15 bases between them. In germline, CDR1 is MNHEY, CDR2 SVGEGT.

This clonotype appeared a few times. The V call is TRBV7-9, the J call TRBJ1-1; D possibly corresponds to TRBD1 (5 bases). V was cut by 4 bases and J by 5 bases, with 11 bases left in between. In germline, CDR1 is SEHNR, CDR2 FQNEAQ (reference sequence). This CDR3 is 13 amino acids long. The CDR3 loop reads CASSYPGGTEAFF. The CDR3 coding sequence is TGTGCCAGCAGCTACCCCGGGGGGACTGAAGCTTTCTTT.

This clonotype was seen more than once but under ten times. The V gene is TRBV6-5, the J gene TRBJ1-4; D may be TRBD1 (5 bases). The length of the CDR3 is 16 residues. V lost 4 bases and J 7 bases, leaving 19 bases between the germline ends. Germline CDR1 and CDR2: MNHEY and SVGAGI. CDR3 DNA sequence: TGTGCCAGCAGTTCCCTCCGGGGCCCGCTGAGTGAAAAACTGTTTTTT. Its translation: CASSSLRGPLSEKLFF.

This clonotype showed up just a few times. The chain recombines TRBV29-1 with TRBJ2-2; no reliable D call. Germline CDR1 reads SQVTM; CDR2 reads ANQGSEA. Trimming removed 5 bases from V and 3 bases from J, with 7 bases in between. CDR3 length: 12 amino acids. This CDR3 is CSVLWDTGELFF. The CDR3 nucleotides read TGCAGCGTTCTTTGGGACACCGGGGAGCTGTTTTTT.